This TCR beta chain came from a study of T cells in Graves' hyperthyroidism and ophthalmopathy. Germline-derived CDR1 and CDR2 are SNHLY and FYNNEI. The CDR3 sequence is 15 residues long. V lost 8 bases to trimming and J lost 5 bases; unmatched junction nucleotides: 12. The study defined stable Graves' hyperthyroidism as no ophthalmopathy progression within 18 months. Amplified TCR beta CDR3 regions derived from RNA transcripts. First-round RT-PCR targeting the TCR CDR3 was performed with the HTBI primer set. TCRdb recomputed calls from the multiplex PCR reads with MiXCR, one row per CDR3 protein. The sample lists roughly 660,000 distinct CDR3 sequences; 17% were seen once. This clonotype was counted many times.

The source material was blood. The source of this sequence is a man between 50 and 59 years old with Graves' hyperthyroidism. This rearrangement joins TRBV2 to TRBJ2-7, with 10 bases identical to TRBD2. The CDR3 loop reads CASGNLLAGVDEQYF. CDR3 bases: TGTGCCAGCGGAAACCTCCTAGCGGGAGTTGACGAGCAGTACTTC. The complete variable domain, with remaining parts taken from reference TRBV2 and TRBJ2-7, reads EPEVTQTPSHQVTQMGQEVILRCVPISNHLYFYWYRQILGQKVEFLVSFYNNEISEKSEIFDDQFSVERPDGSNFTLKIRSTKLEDSAMYFCASGNLLAGVDEQYFGPGTRLTVT.